This T cell receptor (beta chain) stems from a study of shared clonotypes between healthy human individuals. Study-wide background: The study drew on two women and a few men aged 18 to 49 as donors.

CDR1 LNHNV and CDR2 YYDKDF come from the germline V gene (reference sequence). The CDR3 covers 16 residues. The J segment lost 7 bases and the V segment lost 1 base, leaving 5 bases of the junction unmatched. In the authors' methods: In the immunoSEQ data, sequences were junction-only and lacked quality scores, so filtering differed. TCRdb's table, derived via immunoSEQ multiplex PCR, lists solely in-frame clones and lacks some. V, J and clone size derive from that table, while D and trimming were established from the DNA sequence. The sample carries fewer than 650,000 clones, 60% to 85% recorded once. This clone was found once.

The material sequenced was PBMCs. V is TRBV15 and J is TRBJ2-1; 12 bases are shared with TRBD2. This TCR derives from a woman in her thirties or forties in good health. Some clones in this sample may be carry-over from other donors' samples. The CDR3 nucleotides are TGTGCCACCAGCAGAGTCCTAGCGGGAGGGAGGAATGAGCAGTTCTTC. It encodes CATSRVLAGGRNEQFF. Drawing the rest from reference TRBV15 and TRBJ2-1, the complete variable domain is DAMVIQNPRYQVTQFGKPVTLSCSQTLNHNVMYWYQQKSSQAPKLLFHYYDKDFNNEADTPDNFQSRRPNTSFCFLDIRSPGLGDTAMYLCATSRVLAGGRNEQFFGPGTRLTVL.